The 9 T cell receptor beta chains below were found in one sample sequenced in a study of cytotoxic CD8 clonotypes in ibrutinib-treated CLL. Assay: immunoSEQ multiplex PCR; the TCRdb copy retains only in-frame clones and omits some. The table lists about 180,000 clones, approximately 80% of them singletons. Specimen: PBMCs, collected after 24 months of ibrutinib treatment. These receptors came from a human donor with chronic lymphocytic leukemia.

This chain joins TRBV5-6 and TRBJ2-3; tentatively, D is TRBD1 or TRBD2 (5 bases each). Germline CDR1 reads SGHDT; CDR2 reads YYEEEE. The CDR3 contains 16 residues. V lost 1 base and J 6 bases, leaving 18 bases between the germline ends. The CDR3 nucleotides read TGTGCCAGCAGCTTGCGTATTGGGGGAGATGTGGATACGCAGTATTTT. Translation: CASSLRIGGDVDTQYF.

The chain carries TRBV7-8 and TRBJ2-3, with D perhaps being TRBD1 or TRBD2 (6 bases each). This CDR3 spans 14 amino acids. Trimming took 6 bases from V and 4 from J, leaving 14 bases between them. Germline V gene lookup returns CDR1 SGHVS and CDR2 FQNEAQ. The CDR3 protein is CASREGELSDTQYF. The CDR3 region has the DNA TGTGCCAGCAGGGAGGGGGAGCTTTCAGATACGCAGTATTTT.

The chain joins TRBV19 to TRBJ2-5; TRBD1 matches 7 bases. The germline V gene has CDR1 LNHDA and CDR2 SQIVND (reference sequence). The CDR3 is 14 residues long. The V gene end was trimmed by 1 base and the J gene end by 4 bases; junction bases not matched to a gene: 3. The CDR3 is CASSIVTGRETQYF. The CDR3 region has the DNA TGTGCCAGTAGTATAGTGACAGGGAGAGAGACCCAGTACTTC.

V is TRBV21-1 and J is TRBJ2-3; the table's D call, TRBD2, was not checked against the DNA. TRBV21-1 is designated a pseudogene. This CDR3 spans 16 amino acids. For the CDR3, the DNA is TGTGCCAGCAGCCCAAAGGAAGGAGGGCCGACAGATACGCAGTATTTT. Its translation: CASSPKEGGPTDTQYF.

This chain connects TRBV18 to TRBJ1-1; D gene unclear. Trimming removed 4 bases at V and 2 bases at J, with 8 bases between. Germline CDR1 KGHSH, CDR2 LQKENI. This CDR3 has 13 residues. CDR3 amino acids: CASSLSRNTEAFF. The DNA for the CDR3 is TGTGCCAGCTCACTGAGCAGAAACACTGAAGCTTTCTTT.

This clone was counted only a few times. The gene calls are TRBV30 and TRBJ1-1; perhaps TRBD1 as D (5 bases). The CDR3 is 16 residues long. The V end lost 0 bases, the J end lost 6 bases, and 20 bases lay between the germline ends. In germline, CDR1 is GTSNPN, CDR2 SVGIG (reference sequence). CDR3 residues: CAWSVRQGITIPEAFF. As DNA, the CDR3 is TGTGCCTGGAGTGTACGGCAGGGTATAACGATCCCTGAAGCTTTCTTT.

The chain links TRBV27 to TRBJ1-1; D is unresolved. V lost 2 bases, J lost 5 bases, and 12 bases lay in between. The CDR3 loop spans 14 amino acids. Germline V gene sequence: CDR1 MNHEY, CDR2 SMNVEV (reference sequence). The CDR3 DNA is TGTGCCAGCAGTTTAAAAGTCACCGGGACTGAAGCTTTCTTT. Its protein is CASSLKVTGTEAFF.

The V call is TRBV19, the J call TRBJ2-1; 7 bases fit TRBD1. The CDR3 sequence is 13 residues long. Trimming at V came to 3 bases and at J to 9 bases, leaving 5 bases not matched to a gene. Germline V gene data show CDR1 as LNHDA and CDR2 as SQIVND (reference sequence). The CDR3 DNA reads as TGTGCCAGTAGTATCTCAAGACAGGGTGAGCAGTTCTTC. Protein product: CASSISRQGEQFF.

The V and J genes are TRBV29-1 and TRBJ2-7; TRBD2 agrees at 10 bases. V shed 7 bases, J shed 3 bases, and the junction held 6 bases outside the gene matches. Germline lookup yields CDR1 SQVTM and CDR2 ANQGSEA. This CDR3 spans 13 amino acids. The CDR3 reads CSAEGTSVYEQYF. CDR3 nucleotides: TGCAGCGCCGAGGGGACTAGCGTCTACGAGCAGTACTTC.